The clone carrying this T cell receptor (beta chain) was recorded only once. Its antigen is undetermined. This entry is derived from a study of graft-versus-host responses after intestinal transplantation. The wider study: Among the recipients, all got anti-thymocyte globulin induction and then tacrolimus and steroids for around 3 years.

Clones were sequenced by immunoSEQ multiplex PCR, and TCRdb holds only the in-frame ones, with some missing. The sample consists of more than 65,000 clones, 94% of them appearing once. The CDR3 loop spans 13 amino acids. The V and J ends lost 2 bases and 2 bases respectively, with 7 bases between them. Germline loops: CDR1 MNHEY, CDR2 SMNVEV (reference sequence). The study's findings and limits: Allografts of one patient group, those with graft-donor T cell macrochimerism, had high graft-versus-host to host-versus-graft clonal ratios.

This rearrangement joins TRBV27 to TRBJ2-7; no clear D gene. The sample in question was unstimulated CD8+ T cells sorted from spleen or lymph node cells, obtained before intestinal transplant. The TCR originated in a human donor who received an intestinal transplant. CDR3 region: CASSLARTYEQYF. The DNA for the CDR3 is TGTGCCAGCAGTTTAGCCAGAACCTACGAGCAGTACTTC.